Listed below are T cell receptor beta chains from one sample, sequenced in a study of T cells in Graves' hyperthyroidism and ophthalmopathy. MiXCR, applied by TCRdb to the multiplex PCR reads, yields one record per CDR3 protein. The table records around 250,000 distinct CDR3 sequences, roughly a quarter of them present only once. The sequenced sample consisted of blood. Receptor source: a woman between 40 and 55 years old with Graves' ophthalmopathy. Both conserved end residues are part of each CDR3. D genes are given only for firm matches. Rows give clone size only sometimes, using once, few, many, or a class for an expanded clone.

>TRBD1|many|TRBJ1-3|TRBV7-8
TGTGCCAGCAGCGATCGACAGGGGGTACTGAAAGGAAACACCATATATTTT
CASSDRQGVLKGNTIYF
>TRBD1|-|TRBJ2-2|TRBV24-1
TGTGCCACCAGTGATCGGGACAGATCGAGGACCGGGGAGCTGTTTTTT
CATSDRDRSRTGELFF
>TRBD2|many|TRBJ2-7|TRBV20-1
TGCAGTGCTAGAGATAGGTTGGATAGCGGGAGGCCCGGGGGCGAGCAGTACTTC
CSARDRLDSGRPGGEQYF
>-|many|TRBJ2-2|TRBV7-2
TGTGCCAGCAGTAGTCTGAACACCGGGGAGCTGTTTTTT
CASSSLNTGELFF
>-|few|TRBJ2-2|TRBV19
TGTGCCAGTAGTAGAACCGACCCCAGCACCGGGGAGCTGTTTTTT
CASSRTDPSTGELFF
>-|many|TRBJ2-7|TRBV28
TGTGCCAGCAGACCGGCAGGTGGGCTATACGAGCAGTACTTC
CASRPAGGLYEQYF
>-|many|TRBJ1-5|TRBV19
TGTGCCAGTATTCCTACCGCTACAGGAATCAATCAGCCCCAGCATTTT
CASIPTATGINQPQHF
>TRBD1|once|TRBJ2-7|TRBV27
TGTGCCAGCAGGGACAGGGGCCGGTCCTACGAGCAGTACTTC
CASRDRGRSYEQYF
>TRBD1|many|TRBJ2-6|TRBV2
TGTGCCAGCAGTTCCGGGACAGGAAACTCTGGGGCCAACGTCCTGACTTTC
CASSSGTGNSGANVLTF
>-|many|TRBJ1-6|TRBV6-5
TGTGCCAGCAGTTACTCGGGCGCCTCGGATAATTCACCCCTCCACTTT
CASSYSGASDNSPLHF
>-|many|TRBJ2-2|TRBV28
TGTGCCAGCACAGATTATACCGGGGAGCTGTTTTTT
CASTDYTGELFF
>-|many|TRBJ1-1|TRBV12-3/TRBV12-4
TGTGCCAGCAGTCGTCATCATAGGGACACTGAAGCTTTCTTT
CASSRHHRDTEAFF
>-|many|TRBJ1-5|TRBV3-1
TGTGCCAGCAGCCAGGGAACAGGTAATCAGCCCCAGCATTTT
CASSQGTGNQPQHF
>-|-|TRBJ2-7|TRBV6-5
TGTGCCAGCAGTTTCGACTCGGTCACGGGACCGAAGACCTTC
CASSFDSVTGPKTF
>-|many|TRBJ1-2|TRBV2
TGTGCCAGCACCCAGATGACGGGGCCTATACGTCATGGCTACACCTTC
CASTQMTGPIRHGYTF
>-|many|TRBJ1-6|TRBV28
TGTGCCAGCAGTTCCTCGACAGGCAGGAATTCACCCCTCCACTTT
CASSSSTGRNSPLHF
>-|many|TRBJ2-6|TRBV9
TGTGCCAGCAGTCCAGACGGGGCGCGGGCCAACGTCCTGACTTTC
CASSPDGARANVLTF
>-|many|TRBJ2-7|TRBV4-1
TGCGCCAGCAGCCAAGGGCTTAACTACGAGCAGTACTTC
CASSQGLNYEQYF
>-|many|TRBJ1-2|TRBV7-9
TGTGCCAGCAACTTAGTACAGGACTATGGCTACACCTTC
CASNLVQDYGYTF
>TRBD1|many|TRBJ2-5|TRBV6-2/TRBV6-3
TGTGCCAGCAGTTACCACGGGACAGGGAAAGAGACCCAGTACTTC
CASSYHGTGKETQYF
>-|many|TRBJ2-7|TRBV25-1
TGTGCCAGTTCCCGGGACACCAATTCCTACGAGCAGTACTTC
CASSRDTNSYEQYF
>-|many|TRBJ2-2|TRBV29-1
TGCAGCGTTGAAGATCAGCAGGGTGACACCGGGGAGCTGTTTTTT
CSVEDQQGDTGELFF
>-|-|TRBJ2-7|TRBV12-3/TRBV12-4
TGTGCCAGCAGTGCTATGGGTCGTGGCTACGAGCAGTACTTC
CASSAMGRGYEQYF
>TRBD2|-|TRBJ2-7|TRBV6-1
TGTGCCAGCGATTTTACAGATAGCGGGAAGTACGAGCAGTACTTC
CASDFTDSGKYEQYF
>-|-|TRBJ1-5|TRBV7-8
TGTGCCAGCAGCTCGCGGTTTAGAGGTTACAATCAGCCCCAGCATTTT
CASSSRFRGYNQPQHF
>-|few|TRBJ1-6|TRBV9
TGTGCCAGCAGCGGACGGGGCGACTATAATTCACCCCTCCACTTT
CASSGRGDYNSPLHF
>TRBD1|many|TRBJ1-6|TRBV6-1
TGTGCCAGCAGTCTCCGGGACAGAAACGTTTCACCCCTCCACTTT
CASSLRDRNVSPLHF
>-|many|TRBJ1-5|TRBV12-3/TRBV12-4
TGTGCCAGCACTCCTGGGGAGGGGGCCCAGCATTTT
CASTPGEGAQHF
>-|many|TRBJ2-3|TRBV28
TGTGCCAGCGGTGCTGACTGGGGACTCACGCAGTATTTT
CASGADWGLTQYF